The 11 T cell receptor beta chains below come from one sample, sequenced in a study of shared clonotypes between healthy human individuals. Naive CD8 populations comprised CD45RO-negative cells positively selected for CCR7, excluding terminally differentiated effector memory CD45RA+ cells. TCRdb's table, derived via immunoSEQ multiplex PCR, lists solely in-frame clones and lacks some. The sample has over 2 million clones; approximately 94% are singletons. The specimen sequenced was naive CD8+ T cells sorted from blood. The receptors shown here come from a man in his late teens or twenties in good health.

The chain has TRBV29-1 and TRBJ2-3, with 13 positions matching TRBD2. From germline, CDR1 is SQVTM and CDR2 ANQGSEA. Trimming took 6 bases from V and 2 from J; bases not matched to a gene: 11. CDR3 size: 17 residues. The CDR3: CSVPGLAGRGDTDTQYF. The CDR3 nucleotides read TGCAGCGTCCCGGGACTAGCGGGAAGGGGGGACACAGATACGCAGTATTTT.

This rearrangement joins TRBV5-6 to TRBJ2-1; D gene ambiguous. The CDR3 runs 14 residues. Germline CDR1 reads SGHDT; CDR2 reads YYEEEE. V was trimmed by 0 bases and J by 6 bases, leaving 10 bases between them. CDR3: CASSLALLPNEQFF. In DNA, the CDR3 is TGTGCCAGCAGCTTGGCCCTCCTCCCCAATGAGCAGTTCTTC.

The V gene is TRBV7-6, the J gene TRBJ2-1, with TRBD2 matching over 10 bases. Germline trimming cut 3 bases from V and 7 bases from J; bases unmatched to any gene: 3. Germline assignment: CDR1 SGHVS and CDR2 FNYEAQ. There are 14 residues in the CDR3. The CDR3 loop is CASSFTTSGNEQFF. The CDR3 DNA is TGTGCCAGCAGCTTCACGACTAGCGGGAATGAGCAGTTCTTC.

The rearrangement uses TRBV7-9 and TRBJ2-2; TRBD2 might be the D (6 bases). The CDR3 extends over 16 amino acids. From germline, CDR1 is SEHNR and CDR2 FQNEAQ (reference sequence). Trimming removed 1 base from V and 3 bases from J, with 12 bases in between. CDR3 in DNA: TGTGCCAGCAGCTTAGGAGGACTAACCTACACCGGGGAGCTGTTTTTT. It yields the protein CASSLGGLTYTGELFF. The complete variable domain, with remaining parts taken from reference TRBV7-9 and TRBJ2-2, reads DTGVSQNPRHKITKRGQNVTFRCDPISEHNRLYWYRQTLGQGPEFLTYFQNEAQLEKSRLLSDRFSAERPKGSFSTLEIQRTEQGDSAMYLCASSLGGLTYTGELFFGEGSRLTVL.

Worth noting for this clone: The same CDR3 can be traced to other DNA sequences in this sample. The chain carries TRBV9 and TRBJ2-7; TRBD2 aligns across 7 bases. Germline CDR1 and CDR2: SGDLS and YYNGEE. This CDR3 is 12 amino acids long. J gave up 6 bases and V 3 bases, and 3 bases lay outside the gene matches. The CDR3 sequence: CASSGSGGEQYF. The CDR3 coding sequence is TGTGCCAGCAGCGGTTCGGGGGGCGAGCAGTACTTC.

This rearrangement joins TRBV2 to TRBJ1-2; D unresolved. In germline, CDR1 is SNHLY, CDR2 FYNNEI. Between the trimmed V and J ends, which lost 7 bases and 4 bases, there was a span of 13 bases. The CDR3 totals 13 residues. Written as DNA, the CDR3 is TGTGCCAGCACCCCGGGCGAGGGCTATGGCTACACCTTC. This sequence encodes CASTPGEGYGYTF.

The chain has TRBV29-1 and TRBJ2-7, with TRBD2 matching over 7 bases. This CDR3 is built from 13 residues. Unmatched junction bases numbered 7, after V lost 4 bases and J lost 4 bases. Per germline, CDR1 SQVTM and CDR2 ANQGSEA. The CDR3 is CSVVGRGRYEQYF. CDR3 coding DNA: TGCAGCGTTGTTGGGAGGGGCCGTTACGAGCAGTACTTC.

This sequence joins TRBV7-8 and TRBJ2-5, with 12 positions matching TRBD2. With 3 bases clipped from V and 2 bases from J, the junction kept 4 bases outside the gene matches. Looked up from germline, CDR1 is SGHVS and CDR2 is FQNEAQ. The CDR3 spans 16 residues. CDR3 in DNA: TGTGCCAGCAGCTTTGGACTAGCGGGGATTCAAGAGACCCAGTACTTC. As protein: CASSFGLAGIQETQYF.

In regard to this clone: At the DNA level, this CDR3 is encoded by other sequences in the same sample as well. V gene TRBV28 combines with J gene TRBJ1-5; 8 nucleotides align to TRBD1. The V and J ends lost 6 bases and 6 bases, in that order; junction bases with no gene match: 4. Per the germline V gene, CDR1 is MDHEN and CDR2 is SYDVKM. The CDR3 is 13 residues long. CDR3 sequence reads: CASSTGTGQPQHF. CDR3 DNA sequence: TGTGCCAGCAGCACTGGGACAGGTCAGCCCCAGCATTTT.

Written as DNA, the CDR3 is TGCGCCAGCAGCTTAGGACTAGGGGGCACAGATACGCAGTATTTT. It encodes CASSLGLGGTDTQYF. The chain is built from TRBV4-1 and TRBJ2-3; 7 bases fit TRBD2. The J segment lost 1 base and the V segment lost 5 bases, leaving 6 bases of the junction unmatched. CDR3 length equals 15 residues. Germline CDR1 MGHRA, CDR2 YSYEKL.

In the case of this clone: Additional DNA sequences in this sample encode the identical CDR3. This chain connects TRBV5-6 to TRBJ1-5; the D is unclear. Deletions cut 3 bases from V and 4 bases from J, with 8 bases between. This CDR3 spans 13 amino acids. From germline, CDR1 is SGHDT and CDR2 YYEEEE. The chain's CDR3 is CASSWAGNQPQHF. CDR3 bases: TGTGCCAGCAGCTGGGCGGGGAATCAGCCCCAGCATTTT.